Sequencing of this TCR beta chain was carried out in a study of OX40 agonist ivuxolimab in advanced cancers. Study overall: The eligibility criteria allowed prior anti-PD-1, anti-PD-L1 or anti-CTLA-4 therapy, and 30% to 45% had some.

Findings and caveats of the study: Expanded clones were, on average, more numerous among CD8+ T cells than CD4+.

This CDR3 comprises 13 residues. V shed 6 bases and J shed 4 bases, with 10 bases lying between them. Looked up from germline, CDR1 is SNHLY and CDR2 is FYNNEI. Details on this clone: Its antigen remains unidentified.

Assay: immunoSEQ multiplex PCR; the TCRdb copy retains only in-frame clones and omits some. The data show under 95,000 clones, with 86% seen just once and under 7.5% held by the top ten. The receptor was isolated from an adult with an advanced solid tumor such as melanoma, head and neck, liver or kidney cancer. This specimen consisted of CD4+ or CD8+ T cells sorted from blood, obtained in a trial of the OX40 agonist ivuxolimab. The J gene is TRBJ1-5, the V gene TRBV2, with D possibly being TRBD1 (6 bases). The CDR3 DNA follows: TGTGCCAGCAGGCAGGGGATGAATCAGCCCCAGCATTTT. As protein: CASRQGMNQPQHF.